These 4 T cell receptor beta chains were all obtained from the same sample, sequenced in a study of T-cell memory formation after mild COVID-19. TCRdb called the 5' RACE reads again in MiXCR, with one record for every CDR3 protein. Among hundreds of thousands of distinct CDR3 sequences listed, 25% to 30% were seen once. The specimen was PBMCs or a T cell subset sorted from them (not recorded which). The source of these receptors is an adult woman who had mild COVID-19 (a few samples of this study predate the infection). Cell type and time point are not known.

This clonotype was counted between two and nine times. This chain uses TRBV3-1 with TRBJ2-4, with 8 bases fitting TRBD2. Looked up from germline, CDR1 is LGHDT and CDR2 is YNNKEL (reference sequence). This CDR3 comprises 15 residues. J gave up 12 bases and V 3 bases, and 13 bases lay outside the gene matches. This CDR3 reads CASSHRTYGGVSQYF. The CDR3 DNA reads TGTGCCAGCAGCCATCGGACATACGGGGGGGTGTCTCAGTACTTC.

This chain links TRBV15 with TRBJ1-3; TRBD1 matches at 11 bases. Germline values: CDR1 LNHNV, CDR2 YYDKDF (reference sequence). Trimming took 6 bases from V and 3 from J; bases not matched to a gene: 4. The CDR3 has 15 amino acids. The CDR3 here is CATRTDRGLGNTIYF. The DNA for the CDR3 is TGTGCCACCAGGACGGACAGGGGGCTTGGAAACACCATATATTTT.

This chain joins TRBV24-1 and TRBJ2-6; D gene ambiguous. Germline-derived CDR1 and CDR2 are KGHDR and SFDVKD. This CDR3 region has 11 residues. The V end lost 1 base, the J end lost 15 bases, and 6 bases lay between the germline ends. The CDR3 reads CATSDFGPLTF. DNA of the CDR3: TGTGCCACCAGTGATTTCGGGCCCCTGACTTTC.

V and J are TRBV29-1 and TRBJ2-3; possible D gene TRBD2, 5 bases. Trimming stripped 4 bases from V and 0 bases from J, with 11 bases between. The CDR3 totals 14 residues. Germline-derived CDR1 and CDR2 are SQVTM and ANQGSEA. Here the CDR3 DNA reads TGCAGCGTTGGGGCCCGGGGTAGCACAGATACGCAGTATTTT. Translation gives CSVGARGSTDTQYF.